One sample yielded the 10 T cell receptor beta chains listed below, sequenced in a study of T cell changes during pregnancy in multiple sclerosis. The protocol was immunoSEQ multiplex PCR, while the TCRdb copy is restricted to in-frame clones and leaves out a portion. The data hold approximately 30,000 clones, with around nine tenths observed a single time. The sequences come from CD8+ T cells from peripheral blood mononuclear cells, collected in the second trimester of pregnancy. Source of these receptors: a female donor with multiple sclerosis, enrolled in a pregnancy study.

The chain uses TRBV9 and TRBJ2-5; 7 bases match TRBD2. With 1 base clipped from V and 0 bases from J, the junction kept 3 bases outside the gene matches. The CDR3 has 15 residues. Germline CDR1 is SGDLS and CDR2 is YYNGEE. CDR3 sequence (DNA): TGTGCCAGCAGCGTAAGCGGGATACACCAAGAGACCCAGTACTTC. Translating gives CASSVSGIHQETQYF.

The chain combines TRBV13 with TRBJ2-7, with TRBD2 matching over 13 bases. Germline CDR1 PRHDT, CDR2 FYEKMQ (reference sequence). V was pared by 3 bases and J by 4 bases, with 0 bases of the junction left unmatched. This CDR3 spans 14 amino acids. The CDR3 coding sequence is TGTGCCAGCAGCTTGGGACTAGCGGGGTACGAGCAGTACTTC. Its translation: CASSLGLAGYEQYF. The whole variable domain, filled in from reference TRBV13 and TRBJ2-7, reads AAGVIQSPRHLIKEKRETATLKCYPIPRHDTVYWYQQGPGQDPQFLISFYEKMQSDKGSIPDRFSAQQFSDYHSELNMSSLELGDSALYFCASSLGLAGYEQYFGPGTRLTVT.

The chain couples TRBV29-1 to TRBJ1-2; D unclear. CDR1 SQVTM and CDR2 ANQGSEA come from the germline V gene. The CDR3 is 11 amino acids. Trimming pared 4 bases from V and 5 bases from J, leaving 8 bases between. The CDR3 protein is CSVGVRYGYTF. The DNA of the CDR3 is TGCAGCGTTGGCGTAAGATATGGCTACACCTTC.

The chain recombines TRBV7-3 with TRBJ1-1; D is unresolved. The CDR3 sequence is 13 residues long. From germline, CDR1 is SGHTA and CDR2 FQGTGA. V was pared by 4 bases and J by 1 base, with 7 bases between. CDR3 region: CASSSTPNTEAFF. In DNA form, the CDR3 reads TGTGCCAGCAGCTCGACACCGAACACTGAAGCTTTCTTT.

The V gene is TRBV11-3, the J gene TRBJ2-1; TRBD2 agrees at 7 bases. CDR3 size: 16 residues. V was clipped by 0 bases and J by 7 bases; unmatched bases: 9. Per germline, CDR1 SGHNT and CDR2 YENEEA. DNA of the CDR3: TGTGCCAGCAGCTTAGATCCCCGGGACTACTTGAATGAGCAGTTCTTC. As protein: CASSLDPRDYLNEQFF.

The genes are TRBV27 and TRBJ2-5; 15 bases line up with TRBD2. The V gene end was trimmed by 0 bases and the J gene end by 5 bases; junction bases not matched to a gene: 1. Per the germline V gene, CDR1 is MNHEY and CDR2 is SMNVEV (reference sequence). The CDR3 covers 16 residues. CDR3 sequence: CASSLSGTSGGETQYF. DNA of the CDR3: TGTGCCAGCAGTTTATCAGGGACTAGCGGGGGGGAGACCCAGTACTTC.

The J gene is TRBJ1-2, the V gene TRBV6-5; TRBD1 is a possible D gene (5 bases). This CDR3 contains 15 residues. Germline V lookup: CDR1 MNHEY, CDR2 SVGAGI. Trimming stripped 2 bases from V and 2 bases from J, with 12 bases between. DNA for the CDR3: TGTGCCAGCAGTTACACCCCCGACAGCAACTATGGCTACACCTTC. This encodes CASSYTPDSNYGYTF.

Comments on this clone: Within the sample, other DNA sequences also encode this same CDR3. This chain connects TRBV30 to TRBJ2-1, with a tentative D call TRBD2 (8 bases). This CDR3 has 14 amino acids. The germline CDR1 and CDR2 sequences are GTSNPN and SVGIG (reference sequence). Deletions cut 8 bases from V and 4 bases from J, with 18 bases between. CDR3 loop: CARGGQGDYNEQFF. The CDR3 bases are TGTGCCCGGGGGGGGCAGGGGGATTACAATGAGCAGTTCTTC.

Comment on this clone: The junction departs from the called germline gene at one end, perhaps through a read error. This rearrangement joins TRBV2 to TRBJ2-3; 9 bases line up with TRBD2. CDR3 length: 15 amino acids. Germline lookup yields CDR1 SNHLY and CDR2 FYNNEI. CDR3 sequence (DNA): TGTGCCAGCAGAGAAGGGACTAGCATTCCAGATACGCAGTATTTT. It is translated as CASREGTSIPDTQYF.

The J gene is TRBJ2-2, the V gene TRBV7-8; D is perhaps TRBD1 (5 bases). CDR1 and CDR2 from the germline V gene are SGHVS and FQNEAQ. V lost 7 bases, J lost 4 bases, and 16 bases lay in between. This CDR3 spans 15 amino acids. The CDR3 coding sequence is TGTGCCAGCAACGATGGCAGGGTCGGCACCGGGGAGCTGTTTTTT. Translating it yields CASNDGRVGTGELFF.